A selection of T cell receptor beta chains follows, all from one sample in a study of T cell repertoires in cytomegalovirus infection. TCRdb reprocessed the reads with MiXCR, giving one entry per CDR3 protein. The table includes 500,000 to 600,000 distinct CDR3 sequences, 15% to 20% detected once. Material for sequencing was CD8+ T cells from PBMCs. These receptors were taken from a human donor in good health (CMV status not recorded). Some clones in this sample may be carry-over from other donors' samples. Both conserved end residues are part of each CDR3. The D gene is left open where the match is weak. Size values are once, few and many counts, or a class for expanded clones, and some rows have none.

j_call: TRBJ2-5
d_call: -
v_call: TRBV13
clone_size: few
cdr3_aa: CASSRRSEGWQETQYF
cdr3_nt: TGTGCCAGCAGCCGTAGAAGTGAGGGTTGGCAAGAGACCCAGTACTTC

j_call: TRBJ2-2
d_call: -
v_call: TRBV12-3/TRBV12-4
clone_size: -
cdr3_aa: CASNEGQCTNGELFF
cdr3_nt: TGTGCCAGCAACGAAGGACAGTGTACAAACGGGGAGCTTTTTTTT

j_call: TRBJ2-3
d_call: -
v_call: TRBV5-1
clone_size: many
cdr3_aa: CASSLGDSTDTQYF
cdr3_nt: TGTGCCAGCAGCTTAGGGGACAGCACAGATACGCAGTATTTT

j_call: TRBJ2-7
d_call: -
v_call: TRBV6-1
clone_size: many
cdr3_aa: CASSEPISYEQYF
cdr3_nt: TGTGCCAGCAGTGAACCCATTTCCTACGAGCAGTACTTC

j_call: TRBJ2-7
d_call: -
v_call: TRBV27
clone_size: -
cdr3_aa: CASSLSADGEQYF
cdr3_nt: TGTGCCAGCAGTTTATCAGCAGACGGCGAGCAGTACTTC

j_call: TRBJ1-2
d_call: -
v_call: TRBV9
clone_size: few
cdr3_aa: CASSTGLSSDEAGGYTF
cdr3_nt: TGTGCCAGCAGCACTGGGTTGTCTTCAGATGAGGCTGGGGGCTACACCTTC

j_call: TRBJ1-3
d_call: -
v_call: TRBV10-3
clone_size: many
cdr3_aa: CAIRGTSTSGNTIYF
cdr3_nt: TGTGCCATCAGGGGTACATCTACTTCTGGAAACACCATATATTTT

j_call: TRBJ2-7
d_call: -
v_call: TRBV6-1
clone_size: -
cdr3_aa: CASWPGSYEQYF
cdr3_nt: TGTGCCAGCTGGCCAGGCTCCTACGAGCAGTACTTC

j_call: TRBJ2-3
d_call: TRBD1
v_call: TRBV18
clone_size: few
cdr3_aa: CASSPPDRDPSTDTQYF
cdr3_nt: TGTGCCAGCTCACCACCGGACAGGGACCCTAGCACAGATACGCAGTATTTT

j_call: TRBJ1-2
d_call: TRBD1
v_call: TRBV6-6
clone_size: many
cdr3_aa: CASSSLLTGRGYTF
cdr3_nt: TGTGCCAGCAGTTCCCTTTTGACAGGGAGGGGCTACACCTTC

j_call: TRBJ2-7
d_call: TRBD1
v_call: TRBV6-5
clone_size: many
cdr3_aa: CASSLEGQGVDEQYF
cdr3_nt: TGTGCCAGCAGTTTGGAGGGACAGGGGGTCGACGAGCAGTACTTC

j_call: TRBJ2-1
d_call: TRBD1
v_call: TRBV6-1
clone_size: -
cdr3_aa: CASRRQGAYNEQFF
cdr3_nt: TGTGCCAGCCGACGACAGGGGGCCTACAATGAGCAGTTCTTC

j_call: TRBJ1-1
d_call: -
v_call: TRBV2
clone_size: -
cdr3_aa: CASSPTGGGVEAFF
cdr3_nt: TGTGCCAGCAGTCCTACCGGGGGGGGCGTTGAAGCTTTCTTT

j_call: TRBJ2-5
d_call: -
v_call: TRBV7-8
clone_size: many
cdr3_aa: CASSLATEGFGETQYF
cdr3_nt: TGTGCCAGCAGCTTAGCAACGGAGGGGTTTGGAGAGACCCAGTACTTC

j_call: TRBJ2-1
d_call: TRBD2
v_call: TRBV6-6
clone_size: few
cdr3_aa: CASSSAGGPGEQFF
cdr3_nt: TGTGCCAGCTCTTCGGCGGGAGGGCCGGGAGAGCAGTTCTTC

j_call: TRBJ1-6
d_call: -
v_call: TRBV11-2
clone_size: few
cdr3_aa: CASSPRPDGYSPLHF
cdr3_nt: TGTGCCAGCAGCCCCCGGCCTGACGGCTATTCACCCCTCCACTTT

j_call: TRBJ1-1
d_call: TRBD1
v_call: TRBV4-1
clone_size: many
cdr3_aa: CASSHEEGAQGVYPEAFF
cdr3_nt: TGCGCCAGCAGCCACGAAGAAGGGGCACAGGGGGTTTATCCTGAAGCTTTCTTT

j_call: TRBJ1-2
d_call: -
v_call: TRBV20-1
clone_size: once
cdr3_aa: CSARHPTRGNYGYTF
cdr3_nt: TGCAGTGCTAGACACCCGACCAGGGGAAACTATGGCTACACCTTC

j_call: TRBJ1-5
d_call: -
v_call: TRBV5-5
clone_size: many
cdr3_aa: CASSQFAADTSFSNQPQHF
cdr3_nt: TGTGCCAGCAGCCAGTTCGCGGCAGATACAAGTTTTAGCAATCAGCCCCAGCATTTT

j_call: TRBJ2-1
d_call: TRBD2
v_call: TRBV5-4
clone_size: few
cdr3_aa: CASSLAGVNNEQFF
cdr3_nt: TGTGCCAGCAGTCTAGCGGGAGTGAATAATGAGCAGTTCTTC

j_call: TRBJ1-6
d_call: TRBD1
v_call: TRBV7-9
clone_size: many
cdr3_aa: CASSFWDRAPSSYNSPLHF
cdr3_nt: TGTGCCAGCAGCTTTTGGGACAGGGCCCCGAGCTCCTATAATTCACCCCTCCACTTT

j_call: TRBJ1-6
d_call: -
v_call: TRBV27
clone_size: -
cdr3_aa: CASSIYNSPLHF
cdr3_nt: TGTGCCAGCAGTATATATAATTCACCCCTCCACTTT

j_call: TRBJ1-6
d_call: -
v_call: TRBV15
clone_size: -
cdr3_aa: CATSSTGIYSPLHF
cdr3_nt: TGTGCCACCAGCAGTACAGGGATTTATTCACCCCTCCACTTT

j_call: TRBJ1-2
d_call: -
v_call: TRBV4-2
clone_size: many
cdr3_aa: CASKVLDHAIYGYTF
cdr3_nt: TGTGCCAGCAAGGTCCTCGACCACGCGATCTATGGCTACACCTTC

j_call: TRBJ2-1
d_call: TRBD2
v_call: TRBV7-6
clone_size: -
cdr3_aa: CASSSGLAGYSSYNEQFF
cdr3_nt: TGTGCCAGCAGCTCGGGACTAGCGGGTTATAGCTCCTACAATGAGCAGTTCTTC

j_call: TRBJ1-1
d_call: TRBD1
v_call: TRBV29-1
clone_size: few
cdr3_aa: CSDNPGQGTPDTEAFF
cdr3_nt: TGCAGCGATAACCCGGGACAGGGGACCCCTGACACTGAAGCTTTCTTT

j_call: TRBJ2-7
d_call: -
v_call: TRBV5-4
clone_size: many
cdr3_aa: CASSSLRQGGDYEQYF
cdr3_nt: TGTGCCAGCAGCTCCCTCAGACAGGGAGGGGACTACGAGCAGTACTTC

j_call: TRBJ1-4
d_call: -
v_call: TRBV6-2/TRBV6-3
clone_size: -
cdr3_aa: CASTVGGGTNGVTTNEKLFF
cdr3_nt: TGTGCCAGCACCGTCGGAGGGGGAACGAATGGGGTTACAACTAATGAAAAACTGTTTTTT

j_call: TRBJ1-2
d_call: -
v_call: TRBV29-1
clone_size: few
cdr3_aa: CSAGAGSLYGYTF
cdr3_nt: TGCAGCGCTGGGGCAGGGAGCCTCTATGGCTACACCTTC

j_call: TRBJ1-5
d_call: TRBD1
v_call: TRBV19
clone_size: many
cdr3_aa: CASRMTGVGNQPQHF
cdr3_nt: TGTGCCAGTAGAATGACAGGGGTGGGGAATCAGCCCCAGCATTTT

j_call: TRBJ1-3
d_call: -
v_call: TRBV4-1
clone_size: many
cdr3_aa: CASSQEDSGNTIYF
cdr3_nt: TGCGCCAGCAGCCAAGAAGACTCTGGAAACACCATATATTTT

j_call: TRBJ1-1
d_call: -
v_call: TRBV5-6
clone_size: few
cdr3_aa: CASSLDGRTEAFF
cdr3_nt: TGTGCCAGCAGCTTGGACGGGAGAACTGAAGCTTTCTTT

j_call: TRBJ2-4
d_call: -
v_call: TRBV19
clone_size: many
cdr3_aa: CATPGERCLAKNIQYF
cdr3_nt: TGTGCCACCCCTGGTGAGAGGTGTCTAGCCAAAAACATTCAGTACTTC

j_call: TRBJ2-1
d_call: TRBD2
v_call: TRBV7-3
clone_size: -
cdr3_aa: CASSLGLAGMEQFF
cdr3_nt: TGTGCCAGCAGCTTAGGCCTAGCGGGCATGGAGCAGTTCTTC

j_call: TRBJ2-1
d_call: TRBD2
v_call: TRBV20-1
clone_size: -
cdr3_aa: CSARVPSGSNEQFF
cdr3_nt: TGCAGTGCTAGAGTACCTAGCGGGAGTAATGAGCAGTTCTTC

j_call: TRBJ2-3
d_call: -
v_call: TRBV15
clone_size: -
cdr3_aa: CATSSPPEGLRDTQYF
cdr3_nt: TGTGCCACCAGCAGCCCCCCCGAGGGTCTACGAGATACGCAGTATTTT

j_call: TRBJ2-7
d_call: -
v_call: TRBV20-1
clone_size: -
cdr3_aa: CSAKGSPSEQYF
cdr3_nt: TGCAGTGCTAAGGGCTCGCCTAGCGAGCAGTACTTC

j_call: TRBJ1-1
d_call: -
v_call: TRBV6-6
clone_size: few
cdr3_aa: CASSKGHLNTEAFF
cdr3_nt: TGTGCCAGCAGCAAGGGACACCTTAACACTGAAGCTTTCTTT

j_call: TRBJ1-5
d_call: -
v_call: TRBV6-6
clone_size: -
cdr3_aa: CASSYDTGNSNQPQHF
cdr3_nt: TGTGCCAGCAGTTACGATACAGGAAATAGCAATCAGCCCCAGCATTTT

j_call: TRBJ1-5
d_call: -
v_call: TRBV9
clone_size: few
cdr3_aa: CASSQSYSNQPQHF
cdr3_nt: TGTGCCAGCAGTCAGTCCTATAGCAATCAGCCCCAGCATTTT

j_call: TRBJ1-5
d_call: -
v_call: TRBV6-1
clone_size: few
cdr3_aa: CASTEGNQPQHF
cdr3_nt: TGTGCCAGCACTGAGGGCAATCAGCCCCAGCATTTT

j_call: TRBJ2-5
d_call: TRBD2
v_call: TRBV20-1
clone_size: -
cdr3_aa: CSASSGGTQETQYF
cdr3_nt: TGCAGTGCATCTTCCGGGGGGACCCAAGAGACCCAGTACTTC